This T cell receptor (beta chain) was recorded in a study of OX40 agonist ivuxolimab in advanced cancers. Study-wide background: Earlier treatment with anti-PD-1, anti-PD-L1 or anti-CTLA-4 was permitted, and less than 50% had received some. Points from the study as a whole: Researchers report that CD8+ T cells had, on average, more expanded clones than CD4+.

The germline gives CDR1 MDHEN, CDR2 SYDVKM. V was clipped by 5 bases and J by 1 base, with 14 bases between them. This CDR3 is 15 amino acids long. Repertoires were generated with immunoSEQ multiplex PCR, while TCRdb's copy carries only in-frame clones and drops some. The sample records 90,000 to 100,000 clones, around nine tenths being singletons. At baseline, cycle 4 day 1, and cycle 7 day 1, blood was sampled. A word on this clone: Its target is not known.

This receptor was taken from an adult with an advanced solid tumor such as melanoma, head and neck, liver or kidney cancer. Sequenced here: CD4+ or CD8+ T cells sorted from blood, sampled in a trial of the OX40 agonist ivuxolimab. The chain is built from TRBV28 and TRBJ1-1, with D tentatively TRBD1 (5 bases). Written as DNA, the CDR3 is TGTGCCAGCAGTCTCTGGGGCACGACGAACACTGAAGCTTTCTTT. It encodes CASSLWGTTNTEAFF.